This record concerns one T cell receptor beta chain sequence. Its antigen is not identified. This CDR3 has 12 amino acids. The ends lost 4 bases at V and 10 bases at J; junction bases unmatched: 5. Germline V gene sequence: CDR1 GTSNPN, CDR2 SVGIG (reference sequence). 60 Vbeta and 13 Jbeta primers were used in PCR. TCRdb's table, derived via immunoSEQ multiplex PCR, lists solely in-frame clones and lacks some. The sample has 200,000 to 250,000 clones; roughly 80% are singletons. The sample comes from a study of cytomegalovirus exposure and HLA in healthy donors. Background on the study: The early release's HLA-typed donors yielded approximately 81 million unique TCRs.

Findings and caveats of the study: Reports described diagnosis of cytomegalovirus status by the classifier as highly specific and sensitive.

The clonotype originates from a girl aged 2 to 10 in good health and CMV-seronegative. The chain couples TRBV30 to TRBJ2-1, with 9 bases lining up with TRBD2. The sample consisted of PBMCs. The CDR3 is CAWTSGVHEQFF. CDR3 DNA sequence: TGTGCCTGGACTAGCGGGGTCCACGAGCAGTTCTTC. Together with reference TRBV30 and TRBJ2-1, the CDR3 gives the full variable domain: SQTIHQWPATLVQPVGSPLSLECTVEGTSNPNLYWYRQAAGRGLQLLFYSVGIGQISSEVPQNLSASRPQDRQFILSSKKLLLSDSGFYLCAWTSGVHEQFFGPGTRLTVL.